This T cell receptor (beta chain) was recorded in a study of cytomegalovirus exposure and HLA in healthy donors. For the study at large: Caucasian-associated ancestry cluster membership applied to approximately 81% of 398 genotyped donors.

The CDR3 is 13 residues long. The germline V gene encodes CDR1 SNHLY and CDR2 FYNNEI. Deletions cut 2 bases from V and 8 bases from J, with 12 bases between. Study results and caveats: A missense DCLRE1C variant was associated with V- and J-gene trimming of TCR beta chains in a later analysis, and an independent cohort replicated the association. An assumption of roughly uniform sequencing depth across donors underlay the presence/absence analyses.

Turning to this clone: What it binds is unknown.

PCR amplification relied on 60 Vbeta primers (plus 13 Jbeta primers). TCRdb keeps only in-frame clones here, not all; method: immunoSEQ multiplex PCR. This sample has 95,000 to 150,000 clones; more than 60% occur once, and the top ten carry 10%. The receptor's source is a man aged 35 to 55 in good health and CMV-seropositive. The sample was PBMCs. J is TRBJ1-1 and V is TRBV2; D remains unclear. CDR3: CASSEQVEVEAFF. The DNA for the CDR3 is TGTGCCAGCAGTGAACAGGTTGAAGTGGAAGCTTTCTTT.